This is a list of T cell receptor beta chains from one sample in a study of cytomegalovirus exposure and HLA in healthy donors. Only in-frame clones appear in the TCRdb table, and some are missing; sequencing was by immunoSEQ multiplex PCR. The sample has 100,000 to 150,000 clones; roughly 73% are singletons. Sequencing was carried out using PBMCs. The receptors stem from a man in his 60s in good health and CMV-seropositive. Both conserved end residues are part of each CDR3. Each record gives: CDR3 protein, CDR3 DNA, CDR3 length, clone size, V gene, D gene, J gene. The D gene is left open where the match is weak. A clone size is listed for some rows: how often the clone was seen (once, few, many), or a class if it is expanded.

cdr3_aa: CASQRLPSQETQYF
cdr3_nt: TGCGCCAGCCAACGTCTCCCTAGCCAAGAGACCCAGTACTTC
cdr3_length: 14
clone_size: few
v_call: TRBV5-1
d_call: .
j_call: TRBJ2-5

cdr3_aa: CASSLGGGITDTQYF
cdr3_nt: TGCGCCAGCAGCTTGGGCGGGGGTATCACAGATACGCAGTATTTT
cdr3_length: 15
clone_size: .
v_call: TRBV5-1
d_call: TRBD2
j_call: TRBJ2-3

cdr3_aa: CASSQMGASNTIYF
cdr3_nt: TGTGCCAGTAGTCAAATGGGGGCGTCGAACACCATATATTTT
cdr3_length: 14
clone_size: .
v_call: TRBV19
d_call: .
j_call: TRBJ1-3

cdr3_aa: CASSLDSTDTQYF
cdr3_nt: TGCGCCAGCAGCCTGGACTCCACAGATACGCAGTATTTT
cdr3_length: 13
clone_size: .
v_call: TRBV5-1
d_call: .
j_call: TRBJ2-3

cdr3_aa: CASSLVGTGIPGANVLTF
cdr3_nt: TGTGCCAGCAGCTTAGTCGGGACAGGGATCCCTGGGGCCAACGTCCTGACTTTC
cdr3_length: 18
clone_size: .
v_call: TRBV7-2
d_call: TRBD1
j_call: TRBJ2-6

cdr3_aa: CASRLSRDSNYGYTF
cdr3_nt: TGCGCCAGCAGACTTTCTCGGGACAGTAACTATGGCTACACCTTC
cdr3_length: 15
clone_size: .
v_call: TRBV5-1
d_call: TRBD1
j_call: TRBJ1-2

cdr3_aa: CAISEEDRAPFEQYF
cdr3_nt: TGTGCCATCAGTGAAGAGGACAGGGCACCGTTTGAGCAGTACTTC
cdr3_length: 15
clone_size: .
v_call: TRBV10-3
d_call: TRBD1
j_call: TRBJ2-7

cdr3_aa: CASRMDRGQYSPLHF
cdr3_nt: TGTGCCAGCAGGATGGACAGGGGCCAGTACTCGCCCCTCCACTTT
cdr3_length: 15
clone_size: .
v_call: TRBV14
d_call: TRBD1
j_call: TRBJ1-6

cdr3_aa: CASSPNYGQGVYEQYF
cdr3_nt: TGTGCCAGCAGCCCGAATTATGGACAGGGGGTCTACGAGCAGTACTTC
cdr3_length: 16
clone_size: .
v_call: TRBV7-6
d_call: TRBD1
j_call: TRBJ2-7

cdr3_aa: CASRGGTYDQPQHF
cdr3_nt: TGTGCCAGCAGGGGGGGAACATACGATCAGCCCCAGCATTTT
cdr3_length: 14
clone_size: .
v_call: TRBV28
d_call: .
j_call: TRBJ1-5

cdr3_aa: CASRFLAGDYYTDTQYF
cdr3_nt: TGTGCAAGTCGCTTCCTAGCGGGGGACTACTATACAGATACGCAGTATTTT
cdr3_length: 17
clone_size: few
v_call: TRBV12-2
d_call: .
j_call: TRBJ2-3

cdr3_aa: CATSRDGLQPQHF
cdr3_nt: TGTGCCACCAGCAGAGATGGTCTACAGCCCCAGCATTTT
cdr3_length: 13
clone_size: .
v_call: TRBV15
d_call: .
j_call: TRBJ1-5

cdr3_aa: CASSDAGTSGNTIYF
cdr3_nt: TGTGCCAGCAGTGATGCGGGGACGTCTGGAAACACCATATATTTT
cdr3_length: 15
clone_size: .
v_call: TRBV25-1
d_call: .
j_call: TRBJ1-3

cdr3_aa: CAISEFNSGVTSEQFF
cdr3_nt: TGTGCCATCAGTGAGTTTAATAGCGGGGTGACTTCAGAGCAGTTCTTC
cdr3_length: 16
clone_size: few
v_call: TRBV10-3
d_call: TRBD2
j_call: TRBJ2-1

cdr3_aa: CAGRGGGRTGELFF
cdr3_nt: TGTGCCGGTCGAGGGGGGGGGAGGACCGGGGAGCTGTTTTTT
cdr3_length: 14
clone_size: .
v_call: TRBV2
d_call: .
j_call: TRBJ2-2

cdr3_aa: CASSLIDRGYEQYF
cdr3_nt: TGTGCCAGCAGTTTAATAGATAGGGGGTACGAGCAGTACTTC
cdr3_length: 14
clone_size: .
v_call: TRBV28
d_call: .
j_call: TRBJ2-7

cdr3_aa: CASSLGTGANTGELFF
cdr3_nt: TGTGCCAGCAGCTTGGGGACAGGCGCGAACACCGGGGAGCTGTTTTTT
cdr3_length: 16
clone_size: .
v_call: TRBV5-6
d_call: TRBD1
j_call: TRBJ2-2

cdr3_aa: CASSLARGEAFF
cdr3_nt: TGTGCCAGCAGCTTGGCCAGGGGTGAAGCTTTCTTT
cdr3_length: 12
clone_size: .
v_call: TRBV5-6
d_call: .
j_call: TRBJ1-1

cdr3_aa: CATRAKDSKKNIQYF
cdr3_nt: TGTGCCACCCGGGCCAAGGACTCAAAAAAAAACATTCAGTACTTC
cdr3_length: 15
clone_size: .
v_call: TRBV5-4
d_call: .
j_call: TRBJ2-4

cdr3_aa: CASSIATGTGDTGELFF
cdr3_nt: TGTGCCAGCAGTATAGCAACCGGGACAGGGGACACCGGGGAGCTGTTTTTT
cdr3_length: 17
clone_size: .
v_call: TRBV9
d_call: TRBD1
j_call: TRBJ2-2

cdr3_aa: CASSWTVYNEQFF
cdr3_nt: TGTGCCAGCAGTTGGACAGTCTACAATGAGCAGTTCTTC
cdr3_length: 13
clone_size: few
v_call: TRBV7-3
d_call: .
j_call: TRBJ2-1

cdr3_aa: CASSETRQEPQHF
cdr3_nt: TGCGCCAGCAGTGAGACACGTCAGGAGCCCCAGCATTTT
cdr3_length: 13
clone_size: .
v_call: TRBV10-1
d_call: .
j_call: TRBJ1-5

cdr3_aa: CASKILPGQDSGELFF
cdr3_nt: TGTGCCAGCAAGATCCTGCCGGGACAAGACTCAGGGGAGCTGTTTTTT
cdr3_length: 16
clone_size: .
v_call: TRBV7-6
d_call: .
j_call: TRBJ2-2

cdr3_aa: CASSAEPGQYSNQPQHF
cdr3_nt: TGTGCCAGCAGCGCAGAACCGGGACAGTATAGCAATCAGCCCCAGCATTTT
cdr3_length: 17
clone_size: .
v_call: TRBV5-6
d_call: TRBD1
j_call: TRBJ1-5

cdr3_aa: CASSLVADRGQYF
cdr3_nt: TGTGCCAGCAGCTTAGTGGCAGATCGGGGGCAGTATTTT
cdr3_length: 13
clone_size: .
v_call: TRBV7-8
d_call: .
j_call: TRBJ2-3

cdr3_aa: CASSLRGTAEAFF
cdr3_nt: TGTGCCAGCAGTTTGAGGGGGACGGCTGAAGCTTTCTTT
cdr3_length: 13
clone_size: .
v_call: TRBV27
d_call: .
j_call: TRBJ1-1

cdr3_aa: CASSSALAGGPKFF
cdr3_nt: TGTGCCAGCAGTTCCGCACTAGCGGGGGGCCCTAAGTTCTTC
cdr3_length: 14
clone_size: .
v_call: TRBV6-5
d_call: TRBD2
j_call: TRBJ2-1

cdr3_aa: CASEPGQGVYEQYF
cdr3_nt: TGTGCCAGCGAACCGGGACAGGGGGTATACGAGCAGTACTTC
cdr3_length: 14
clone_size: .
v_call: TRBV9
d_call: TRBD1
j_call: TRBJ2-7

cdr3_aa: CASSSTSGSNQPQHF
cdr3_nt: TGTGCCAGCAGCTCCACTAGCGGGAGCAATCAGCCCCAGCATTTT
cdr3_length: 15
clone_size: .
v_call: TRBV7-2
d_call: .
j_call: TRBJ1-5

cdr3_aa: CASSDRTGQPQHF
cdr3_nt: TGTGCCAGCTCGGACAGGACGGGGCAGCCCCAGCATTTT
cdr3_length: 13
clone_size: .
v_call: TRBV2
d_call: TRBD1
j_call: TRBJ1-5

cdr3_aa: CASRASGEETQYF
cdr3_nt: TGTGCCAGCAGGGCGAGCGGGGAAGAGACCCAGTACTTC
cdr3_length: 13
clone_size: .
v_call: TRBV6-1
d_call: TRBD2
j_call: TRBJ2-5

cdr3_aa: CASSLPGGADGYTF
cdr3_nt: TGTGCCAGCAGCTTGCCTGGGGGCGCAGATGGCTACACCTTC
cdr3_length: 14
clone_size: .
v_call: TRBV5-4
d_call: .
j_call: TRBJ1-2

cdr3_aa: CAISGGYYGYTF
cdr3_nt: TGTGCCATCTCAGGGGGGTATTATGGCTACACCTTC
cdr3_length: 12
clone_size: .
v_call: TRBV10-3
d_call: TRBD1
j_call: TRBJ1-2

cdr3_aa: CASSFLEGVADTQYF
cdr3_nt: TGTGCCAGCAGCTTTCTGGAGGGAGTCGCAGATACGCAGTATTTT
cdr3_length: 15
clone_size: .
v_call: TRBV7-9
d_call: .
j_call: TRBJ2-3

cdr3_aa: CASSLRSRPGQETQYF
cdr3_nt: TGTGCCAGCAGCTTGCGCTCCAGGCCGGGGCAAGAGACCCAGTACTTC
cdr3_length: 16
clone_size: .
v_call: TRBV5-4
d_call: .
j_call: TRBJ2-5

cdr3_aa: CASSLNGQKTATNEKLFF
cdr3_nt: TGTGCTAGCAGCTTAAACGGACAGAAAACGGCAACTAATGAAAAACTGTTTTTT
cdr3_length: 18
clone_size: .
v_call: TRBV7-7
d_call: .
j_call: TRBJ1-4

cdr3_aa: CASSKEGQNYGYTF
cdr3_nt: TGTGCCAGCAGCAAAGAGGGACAGAACTATGGCTACACCTTC
cdr3_length: 14
clone_size: many
v_call: TRBV9
d_call: TRBD1
j_call: TRBJ1-2

cdr3_aa: CASSLDRYEQYF
cdr3_nt: TGTGCCAGCTCACTAGACAGATACGAGCAGTACTTC
cdr3_length: 12
clone_size: .
v_call: TRBV18
d_call: .
j_call: TRBJ2-7

cdr3_aa: CASSLSGSYNEQFF
cdr3_nt: TGTGCCAGCAGCCTCAGCGGATCCTACAATGAGCAGTTCTTC
cdr3_length: 14
clone_size: .
v_call: TRBV9
d_call: .
j_call: TRBJ2-1

cdr3_aa: CASSEALGQGMKNIQYF
cdr3_nt: TGTGCCAGCAGTGAAGCGCTTGGGCAGGGGATGAAAAACATTCAGTACTTC
cdr3_length: 17
clone_size: .
v_call: TRBV6-1
d_call: .
j_call: TRBJ2-4

cdr3_aa: CSVDWVGEVETQYF
cdr3_nt: TGCAGCGTTGACTGGGTGGGGGAGGTAGAGACCCAGTACTTC
cdr3_length: 14
clone_size: .
v_call: TRBV29-1
d_call: .
j_call: TRBJ2-5

cdr3_aa: CSVELVDRREKLFF
cdr3_nt: TGCAGCGTTGAGTTGGTGGACAGACGGGAAAAACTGTTTTTT
cdr3_length: 14
clone_size: few
v_call: TRBV29-1
d_call: .
j_call: TRBJ1-4

cdr3_aa: CASSESASYNSPLHF
cdr3_nt: TGCGCCAGCAGTGAGTCAGCCTCCTATAATTCACCCCTCCACTTT
cdr3_length: 15
clone_size: .
v_call: TRBV10-2
d_call: .
j_call: TRBJ1-6

cdr3_aa: CASSSGLAGDYGELFF
cdr3_nt: TGTGCCAGCAGCAGTGGACTAGCGGGGGATTACGGGGAGCTGTTTTTT
cdr3_length: 16
clone_size: .
v_call: TRBV5-4
d_call: TRBD2
j_call: TRBJ2-2

cdr3_aa: CASSYLDTQETQYF
cdr3_nt: TGTGCCAGCAGTTACCTGGACACCCAAGAGACCCAGTACTTC
cdr3_length: 14
clone_size: .
v_call: TRBV6-6
d_call: .
j_call: TRBJ2-5

cdr3_aa: CASSRQGLNTEAFF
cdr3_nt: TGTGCCAGCAGCCGACAGGGGTTGAACACTGAAGCTTTCTTT
cdr3_length: 14
clone_size: few
v_call: TRBV11-3
d_call: TRBD1
j_call: TRBJ1-1

cdr3_aa: CASSSQQGASEKLFF
cdr3_nt: TGTGCCAGCAGTTCACAACAGGGGGCAAGCGAAAAACTGTTTTTT
cdr3_length: 15
clone_size: .
v_call: TRBV28
d_call: TRBD1
j_call: TRBJ1-4

cdr3_aa: CASRDRFNSPLHF
cdr3_nt: TGTGCCAGCCGGGACAGGTTTAATTCACCCCTCCACTTT
cdr3_length: 13
clone_size: few
v_call: TRBV27
d_call: TRBD1
j_call: TRBJ1-6

cdr3_aa: CASSQDLAGGQYF
cdr3_nt: TGTGCCAGCAGCCAAGATCTAGCGGGGGGGCAGTATTTT
cdr3_length: 13
clone_size: few
v_call: TRBV4-2
d_call: TRBD2
j_call: TRBJ2-3

cdr3_aa: CASRGAGEFEETQYF
cdr3_nt: TGTGCCAGTAGAGGGGCAGGGGAGTTCGAAGAGACCCAGTACTTC
cdr3_length: 15
clone_size: .
v_call: TRBV19
d_call: .
j_call: TRBJ2-5

cdr3_aa: CASSEQTYEQYF
cdr3_nt: TGTGCCAGCAGTGAGCAAACTTACGAGCAGTACTTC
cdr3_length: 12
clone_size: .
v_call: TRBV6-6
d_call: .
j_call: TRBJ2-7

cdr3_aa: CASSGTGFPNEQFF
cdr3_nt: TGTGCCAGCAGCGGGACAGGGTTTCCCAATGAGCAGTTCTTC
cdr3_length: 14
clone_size: .
v_call: TRBV28
d_call: TRBD1
j_call: TRBJ2-1